This T cell receptor beta chain was sequenced in a study of PD-L1 blockade in urothelial cancer. Across the whole study: T cell content in blood samples showed a median of about 140,000.

Clones were read by immunoSEQ multiplex PCR, and TCRdb kept only the in-frame ones, dropping some. Among roughly 50,000 clones, approximately 72% were seen once, and the ten largest hold approximately 4.3%. The V gene's germline CDR1 is LNHNV and CDR2 YYDKDF (reference sequence). The CDR3 spans 14 residues. Trimming cost V 1 base and J 10 bases; bases outside gene matches: 5. Documented time point: pretreatment peripheral blood. The TCR sequence derives from a man between 65 and 80 years old with urothelial cancer. The source was PBMCs, collected around atezolizumab (anti-PD-L1) treatment. The J gene is TRBJ2-1, the V gene TRBV15; 9 nucleotides match TRBD2. The CDR3 DNA sequence: TGTGCCACCAGCAGAGGCGGGGGGGCCGGAGAGCAGTTCTTC. As protein: CATSRGGGAGEQFF.